These T cell receptor beta chains were read from a single sample in a study of CD8 T cells in ankylosing spondylitis. TCRdb fed the 5' RACE reads into MiXCR, producing one record per CDR3 protein. Of 100,000 to 150,000 distinct CDR3 sequences in the sample, 10% to 12% were seen once. Sequencing input: blood, either unsorted or a sorted T cell fraction (not recorded which). These receptors all come from a female donor with ankylosing spondylitis or in good health (not recorded which). Both conserved end residues are trimmed from each CDR3.

j_call v_call cdr3_aa
TRBJ2-6 TRBV2 ASSVARSSGANVLT
TRBJ2-5 TRBV27 ASSPPNRPQETQY
TRBJ2-6 TRBV5-6 ASSLSPTSGANVLT
TRBJ2-7 TRBV20-1 SARDALRDRAYEQY
TRBJ1-5 TRBV30 AFDRGGQPQH
TRBJ2-7 TRBV5-1 ASSLEASGSGNYEQY
TRBJ1-1 TRBV29-1 SVGEGRTEAF
TRBJ1-6 TRBV20-1 SARDSADSPLH
TRBJ2-7 TRBV29-1 SVVRDGTYEQY
TRBJ2-1 TRBV20-1 SAYLAGGTYNEQF
TRBJ2-1 TRBV29-1 SVGTRSYNEQF
TRBJ2-7 TRBV28 ASSLMGTSGGYEQY
TRBJ2-2 TRBV5-1 ASSLTSRFAGELF
TRBJ2-3 TRBV20-1 SALSGTVHLDTQY
TRBJ2-1 TRBV20-1 SATPPRLADYNEQF
TRBJ1-1 TRBV7-9 ASSLVTLTEAF
TRBJ2-5 TRBV5-1 ASSLGTDPQETQY
TRBJ2-1 TRBV2 ASSESGTILYNEQF
TRBJ2-3 TRBV20-1 SARDWAGGTDTQY
TRBJ2-2 TRBV5-1 ASSLAERRGTGELF
TRBJ2-7 TRBV3-1 ASSPWTSGGLYEQY